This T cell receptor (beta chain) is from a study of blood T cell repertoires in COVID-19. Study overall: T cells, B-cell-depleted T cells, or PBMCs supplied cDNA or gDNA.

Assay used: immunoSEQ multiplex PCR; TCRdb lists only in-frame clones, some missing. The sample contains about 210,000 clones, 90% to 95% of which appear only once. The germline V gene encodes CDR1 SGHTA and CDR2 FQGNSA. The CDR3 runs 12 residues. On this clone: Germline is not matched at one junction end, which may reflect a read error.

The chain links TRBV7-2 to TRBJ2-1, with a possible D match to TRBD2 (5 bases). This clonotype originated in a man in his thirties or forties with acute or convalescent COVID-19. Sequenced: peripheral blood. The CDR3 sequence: CASSLDRLARIF. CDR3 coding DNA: TGTGCCAGCAGCTTAGATAGGCTAGCTCGGATCTTC.